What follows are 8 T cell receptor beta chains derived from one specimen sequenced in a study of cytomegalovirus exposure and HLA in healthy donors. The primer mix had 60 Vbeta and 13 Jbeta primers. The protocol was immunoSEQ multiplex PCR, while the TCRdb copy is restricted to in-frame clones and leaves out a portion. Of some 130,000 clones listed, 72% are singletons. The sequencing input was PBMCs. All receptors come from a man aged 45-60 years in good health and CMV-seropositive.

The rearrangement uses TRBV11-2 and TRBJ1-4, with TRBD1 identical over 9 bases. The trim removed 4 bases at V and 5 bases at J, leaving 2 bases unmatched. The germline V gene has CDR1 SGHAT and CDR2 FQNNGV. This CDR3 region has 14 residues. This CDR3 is CASSSGTGNEKLFF. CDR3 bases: TGTGCCAGCAGCTCAGGGACAGGGAATGAAAAACTGTTTTTT.

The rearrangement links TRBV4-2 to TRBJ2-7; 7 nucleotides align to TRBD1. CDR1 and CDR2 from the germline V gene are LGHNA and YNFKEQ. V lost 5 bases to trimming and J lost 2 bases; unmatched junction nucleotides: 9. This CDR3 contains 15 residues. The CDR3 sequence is CASSEGQSTTYEQYF. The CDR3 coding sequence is TGTGCCAGCAGCGAGGGACAGTCGACTACCTACGAGCAGTACTTC.

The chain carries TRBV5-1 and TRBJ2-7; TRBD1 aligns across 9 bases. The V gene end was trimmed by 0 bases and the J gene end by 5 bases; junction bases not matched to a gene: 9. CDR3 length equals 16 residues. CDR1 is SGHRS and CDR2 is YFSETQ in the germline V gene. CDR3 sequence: CASSLVGTGYMDEQYF. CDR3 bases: TGCGCCAGCAGCTTGGTCGGGACAGGGTATATGGACGAGCAGTACTTC.

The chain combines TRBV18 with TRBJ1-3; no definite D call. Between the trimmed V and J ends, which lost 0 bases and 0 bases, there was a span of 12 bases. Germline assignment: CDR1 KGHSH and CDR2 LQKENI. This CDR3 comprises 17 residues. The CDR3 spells CASSPPRPGGSGNTIYF. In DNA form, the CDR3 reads TGTGCCAGCTCACCACCCCGCCCCGGTGGCTCTGGAAACACCATATATTTT.

CDR3 protein: CASSSTALGSPLHF. CDR3 DNA: TGTGCCAGCAGCTCCACAGCCCTTGGGTCACCCCTCCACTTT. V usage is TRBV9 and J usage is TRBJ1-6; no clear D gene. The CDR3 has 14 residues. The germline V gene has CDR1 SGDLS and CDR2 YYNGEE. Trimming cost V 4 bases and J 10 bases, with 15 bases left between them.

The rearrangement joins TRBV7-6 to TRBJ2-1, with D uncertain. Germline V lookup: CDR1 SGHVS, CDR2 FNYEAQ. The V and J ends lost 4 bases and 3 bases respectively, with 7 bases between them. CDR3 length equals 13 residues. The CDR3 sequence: CASSSLLYNEQFF. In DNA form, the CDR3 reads TGTGCCAGCAGCTCCCTCCTCTACAATGAGCAGTTCTTC. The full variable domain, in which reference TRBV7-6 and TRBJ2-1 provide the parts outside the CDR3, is GAGVSQSPRYKVTKRGQDVALRCDPISGHVSLYWYRQALGQGPEFLTYFNYEAQQDKSGLPNDRFSAERPEGSISTLTIQRTEQRDSAMYRCASSSLLYNEQFFGPGTRLTVL.

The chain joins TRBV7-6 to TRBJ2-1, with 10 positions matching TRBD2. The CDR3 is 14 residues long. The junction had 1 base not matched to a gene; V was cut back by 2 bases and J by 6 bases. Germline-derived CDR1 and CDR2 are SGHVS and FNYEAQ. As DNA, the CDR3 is TGTGCCAGCAGCTTACTAGCGGGAGCCAATGAGCAGTTCTTC. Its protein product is CASSLLAGANEQFF.

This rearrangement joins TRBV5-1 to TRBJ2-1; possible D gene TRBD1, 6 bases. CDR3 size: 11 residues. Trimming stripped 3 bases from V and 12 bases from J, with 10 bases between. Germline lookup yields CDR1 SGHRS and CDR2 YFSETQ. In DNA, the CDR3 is TGCGCCAGCAGCTCAATACAGGGGCAGTTCTTC. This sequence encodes CASSSIQGQFF. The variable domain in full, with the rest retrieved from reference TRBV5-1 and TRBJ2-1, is KAGVTQTPRYLIKTRGQQVTLSCSPISGHRSVSWYQQTPGQGLQFLFEYFSETQRNKGNFPGRFSGRQFSNSRSEMNVSTLELGDSALYLCASSSIQGQFFGPGTRLTVL.